This entry features one T cell receptor beta chain sequence. In the original workflow: Researchers report that nucleated cell counts were estimated from reference gene primer amplification. Produced via immunoSEQ multiplex PCR; TCRdb's table is partial and in-frame only. The V and J calls and the clone size are those of that table, but D and trimming were determined from the DNA. The sample yields about 33,000 clones, roughly 86% seen once. This sample is part of a study of blood T cell repertoires in COVID-19. Study at large: Sample material is recorded as cDNA or gDNA derived from T cells, B-cell-depleted T cells, or PBMCs.

The germline V gene encodes CDR1 LGHDT and CDR2 YNNKEL (reference sequence). The CDR3 extends over 15 amino acids. V was pared by 5 bases and J by 12 bases, with 13 bases of the junction left unmatched. Material: peripheral blood. This clonotype was obtained from a man in his sixties or seventies with acute or convalescent COVID-19. V usage is TRBV3-1 (or the pseudogene TRBV3-2) and J usage is TRBJ2-3; 11 bases are a match to TRBD2. The CDR3 is CASSWRTTSGGPQYF. The CDR3 DNA reads TGTGCCAGCAGCTGGAGAACTACTAGCGGGGGCCCACAGTATTTT.